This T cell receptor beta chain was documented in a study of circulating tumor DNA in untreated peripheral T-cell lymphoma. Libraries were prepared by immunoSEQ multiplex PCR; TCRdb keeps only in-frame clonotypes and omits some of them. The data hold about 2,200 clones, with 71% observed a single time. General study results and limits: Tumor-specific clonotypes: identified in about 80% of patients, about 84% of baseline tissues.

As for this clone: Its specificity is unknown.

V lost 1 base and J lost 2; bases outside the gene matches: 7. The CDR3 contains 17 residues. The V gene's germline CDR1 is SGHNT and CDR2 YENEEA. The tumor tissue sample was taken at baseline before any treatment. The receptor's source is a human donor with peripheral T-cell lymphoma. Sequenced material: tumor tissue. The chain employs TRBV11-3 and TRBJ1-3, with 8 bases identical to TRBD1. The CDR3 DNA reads TGTGCCAGCAGCTTAGTGGGCAGGGGGCGAACTGGAAACACCATATATTTT. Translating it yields CASSLVGRGRTGNTIYF. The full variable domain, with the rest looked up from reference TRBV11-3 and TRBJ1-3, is EAGVVQSPRYKIIEKKQPVAFWCNPISGHNTLYWYLQNLGQGPELLIRYENEEAVDDSQLPKDRFSAERLKGVDSTLKIQPAELGDSAVYLCASSLVGRGRTGNTIYFGEGSWLTVV.